This T cell receptor beta chain is from a study of control samples from healthy donors and cancer patients. Clones were read by immunoSEQ multiplex PCR, and TCRdb kept only the in-frame ones, dropping some. The sample comprises some 120,000 clones, about 94% of which are singletons, and 3.6% rests with the top ten. The CDR3 is 16 residues long. Trimming took 2 bases from V and 4 from J; bases not matched to a gene: 7. From germline, CDR1 is MNHEY and CDR2 SVGAGI. The sample consisted of blood. The sequence derives from a man aged 25 to 45 in good health. The J gene is TRBJ1-2, the V gene TRBV6-5, with TRBD1 identical over 10 bases. CDR3 DNA: TGTGCCAGCAGTTACAGGGCCGGGACAGGGGCCTATGGCTACACCTTC. Translated, it gives CASSYRAGTGAYGYTF.